This T cell receptor (beta chain) was recorded in a study of identical twins (dated by TCRdb to between 2015 and 2016). For context, the study as a whole: TCR alpha and beta repertoires from monozygotic twins, unrelated adults of various ages and cord blood were deep-sequenced to test whether fetal clonotypes persist. To rule out contamination, replicate twin experiments were performed at different times with different library preparation protocols. The research as a whole found: Compared with coincidental sharing between unrelated individuals, out-of-frame TCR alpha sequences shared between twins showed an excess of sequences with low generation probability. Recombination models systematically underestimated out-of-frame TCR alpha sharing in monozygotic twins but agreed with sharing between unrelated individuals. A weaker excess of twin sharing was found in beta out-of-frame sequences because the signal-to-noise ratio was lowered by fewer shared sequences. Because the same donors could not be followed over many years, the conclusions relied on cross-sectional statistical analysis. Fewer insertions were carried by abundant cord blood beta clonotypes, a similar but weaker trend appeared in young adult naive repertoires, and no such trend appeared in memory repertoires. Zero-insertion analyses could be partly confounded by invariant T cells such as MAIT and iNKT, though diverse VJ usage argued against such confounding for most clonotypes.

The library came from 5' RACE. The sequencing machine was an Illumina HiSeq 2000. Template switching introduced a universal primer binding site; the final cDNA contained a unique molecular identifier, enabling accurate counting of TCR cDNA molecules. First-strand cDNA for TCR alpha and beta chains was synthesized from specific primers in the conserved constant-segment region. To control for contamination, every cDNA library was double barcoded, receiving both a SMART-Mk sample barcode and Illumina barcodes. TruSeq adapter sequences, together with Illumina sample barcodes, were added in two successive PCR steps. Sequencing of the TCR alpha and beta cDNA libraries was done on the Illumina HiSeq platform using custom primers. In the authors' own workflow: Raw reads were processed with MiGEC to extract unique molecular identifiers, and MiXCR was used to determine CDR3 positions. Recombination models were inferred per individual with the repgenHMM and IGoR tools using an EM algorithm. Shared clonotype analysis was performed with the tcR package in R, normalizing sharing by the product of cloneset sizes. To study raw recombination without the effects of thymic and clonal selection, out-of-frame nonproductive sequences were analyzed. TCRdb itself trimmed the public reads at Q25 with fastp, ran MiXCR and retained productive beta chains. A single entry per CDR3 protein holds the most common genes and DNA from its merged rows. The authors' filters were not applied to this entry. This sample comprises under 900,000 distinct CDR3 sequences, 9% to 15% of them detected only once. Around 1.6% of the sample is taken by the ten largest.

V is cut by 6 bases and J by 3 bases, and the space between the germline ends is 14 bases. From the cysteine up to the phenylalanine, the CDR3 has a length of 14 residues. The entry retains the CDR3 DNA only, 42 bases that are in frame from base 1. Every donor in the study was a healthy Caucasian. Three pairs of female monozygotic twins, all aged about 18 to 29 years, made up the twin cohort. The RNA used for TCR libraries was isolated from peripheral blood mononuclear cells. This clonotype was seen repeatedly, ten times or more. What antigen it recognizes has not been identified. The sample holds no much larger clone one base away, and base qualities are not on file. The same sample was also studied in work on yellow fever vaccine responses in identical twins. The second source states: According to the authors, the vaccine-induced T cell response in identical twins seemed to be partly convergent and partly specific to each individual. The study precisely tracked vaccine-responding T cell clones in identical twins.

The sample consisted of PBMCs. The receptor was derived from a woman aged 18-35 years in good health. The rearranged chain carries TRBV23-1 and TRBJ2-5; 5 matching bases give a weak D call of TRBD1. TRBV23-1 is an open reading frame, and its role is uncertain. In nucleotides, the sequence is TGCGCCAGCAGACCCATCCAGGGTAAAGAGACCCAGTACTTC. The encoded protein is CASRPIQGKETQYF.